The 18 T cell receptor beta chains below come from one sample, sequenced in a study of T cells expressing NK-cell markers (dated by TCRdb to 2020 to 2022). The library was prepared using 5' RACE. Instrument on record: Illumina HiSeq 2000. After reprocessing by TCRdb, each CDR3 protein sequence is one entry, and no DNA is given. The sample table on file contains hundreds of thousands of distinct CDR3 sequences. The ten largest make up around 5.3% of the sample. The sequenced sample consisted of blood T cells: a sorted CD56 or NKG2C T cell subset, CD4+ or CD8+ T cells, or bulk PBMC T cells (not recorded which). Receptor source: a man aged 18 to 69 in good health.

The chain recombines TRBV28 with TRBJ1-4; TCRdb's D call of TRBD1 is untestable without DNA. The CDR3 runs 14 residues. Germline CDR1 reads MDHEN; CDR2 reads SYDVKM. CDR3: CASKPTGATEKLFF. Variable domain in full (rest from reference TRBV28 and TRBJ1-4): DVKVTQSSRYLVKRTGEKVFLECVQDMDHENMFWYRQDPGLGLRLIYFSYDVKMKEKGDIPEGYSVSREKKERFSLILESASTNQTSMYLCASKPTGATEKLFFGSGTQLSVL.

The chain couples TRBV5-6 to TRBJ1-4. Per germline, CDR1 SGHDT and CDR2 YYEEEE. The CDR3 runs to 14 residues. This chain's CDR3 is CASSLPGDDEKLFF.

The chain recombines TRBV2 with TRBJ2-7; the D call of TRBD2 rests on TCRdb alone, since no DNA is present to check it. The CDR3 has 12 residues. CDR1 is SNHLY and CDR2 is FYNNEI in the germline V gene. CDR3 protein: CATSQSSYEQYF.

The chain is built from TRBV6-4 and TRBJ2-5; TCRdb designates TRBD1, a call that cannot be tested without DNA. CDR1 MRHNA and CDR2 SNTAGT come from the germline V gene. This CDR3 has 18 residues. The CDR3 spells CASSDRFGSTGRAETQYF.

J is TRBJ1-1 and V is TRBV7-8; TCRdb gives TRBD1 as the D gene, but with no DNA this cannot be confirmed. The V gene's germline CDR1 is SGHVS and CDR2 FQNEAQ. The CDR3 extends over 16 amino acids. Here the CDR3 reads CASSYSRTGSHTEAFF.

This chain links TRBV6-1 with TRBJ1-6. Germline V gene data show CDR1 as MNHNS and CDR2 as SASEGT. The CDR3 spans 15 residues. This CDR3 reads CASSPARSYNSPLHF.

V usage is TRBV5-4 and J usage is TRBJ2-2; the D gene TCRdb calls, TRBD1, cannot be checked with no DNA. CDR3 length equals 14 residues. Germline V gene lookup returns CDR1 SGHNT and CDR2 YYREEE (reference sequence). The CDR3 spells CASSLPKGAGELFF.

This chain links TRBV6-1 with TRBJ1-4; TCRdb outputs TRBD1, but without DNA this stays unchecked. The length of the CDR3 is 14 residues. Germline loops: CDR1 MNHNS, CDR2 SASEGT. This CDR3 is CASRETGWSEKLFF.

The rearrangement uses TRBV3-1 and TRBJ2-1; the D gene TCRdb calls, TRBD1, cannot be checked with no DNA. The CDR3 extends over 16 amino acids. Germline CDR1 LGHDT, CDR2 YNNKEL (reference sequence). CDR3 amino acids: CASSQKRGRRRAEQFF.

V and J are TRBV6-1 and TRBJ1-4; TCRdb calls TRBD1, which cannot be checked without DNA. The germline gives CDR1 MNHNS, CDR2 SASEGT. This CDR3 has 14 residues. The CDR3 sequence: CASKDQGWSEKLFF.

This chain links TRBV2 with TRBJ2-2. The CDR3 runs 16 residues. CDR1 is SNHLY and CDR2 is FYNNEI in the germline V gene. CDR3 in amino acids: CASSDAGLTNTGELFF.

The CDR3 sequence is CASRFVAGPAGNEQFF. V is TRBV5-1 and J is TRBJ2-1; the D call of TRBD2 rests on TCRdb alone, since no DNA is present to check it. Germline CDR1 is SGHRS and CDR2 is YFSETQ. This CDR3 is 16 amino acids long.

V is TRBV2 and J is TRBJ2-7. Per germline, CDR1 SNHLY and CDR2 FYNNEI. The CDR3 has 13 residues. The CDR3 loop is CASSERTFGEQYF.

The V call is TRBV10-3, the J call TRBJ1-3. The CDR3 totals 11 residues. Per germline, CDR1 ENHRY and CDR2 SYGVKD. CDR3 sequence reads: CAIRPGNTIYF.

The CDR3 spells CASSQRVGGDTQYF. The chain has TRBV3-1 and TRBJ2-3; TCRdb's D call of TRBD1 is untestable without DNA. Germline V gene data show CDR1 as LGHDT and CDR2 as YNNKEL (reference sequence). The CDR3 sequence is 14 residues long.

The chain couples TRBV20-1 to TRBJ2-1; TCRdb designates TRBD1, a call that cannot be tested without DNA. CDR3 length: 12 amino acids. Germline V gene sequence: CDR1 DFQATT, CDR2 SNEGSKA (reference sequence). Here the CDR3 reads CSAGKGGREQFF.

The chain links TRBV5-1 to TRBJ2-3; as DNA is missing, the TRBD2 call by TCRdb cannot be tested. This CDR3 has 17 residues. Per the germline V gene, CDR1 is SGHRS and CDR2 is YFSETQ. CDR3 residues: CASSLGLAGDSTDTQYF. The variable domain in full, with the rest retrieved from reference TRBV5-1 and TRBJ2-3, is KAGVTQTPRYLIKTRGQQVTLSCSPISGHRSVSWYQQTPGQGLQFLFEYFSETQRNKGNFPGRFSGRQFSNSRSEMNVSTLELGDSALYLCASSLGLAGDSTDTQYFGPGTRLTVL.

This chain joins TRBV6-1 and TRBJ2-7; TCRdb indicates TRBD1, and absent DNA this call remains unverified. CDR1 is MNHNS, CDR2 SASEGT, per germline. The CDR3 extends over 15 amino acids. CDR3 sequence reads: CASTSRGQKIYEQYF.